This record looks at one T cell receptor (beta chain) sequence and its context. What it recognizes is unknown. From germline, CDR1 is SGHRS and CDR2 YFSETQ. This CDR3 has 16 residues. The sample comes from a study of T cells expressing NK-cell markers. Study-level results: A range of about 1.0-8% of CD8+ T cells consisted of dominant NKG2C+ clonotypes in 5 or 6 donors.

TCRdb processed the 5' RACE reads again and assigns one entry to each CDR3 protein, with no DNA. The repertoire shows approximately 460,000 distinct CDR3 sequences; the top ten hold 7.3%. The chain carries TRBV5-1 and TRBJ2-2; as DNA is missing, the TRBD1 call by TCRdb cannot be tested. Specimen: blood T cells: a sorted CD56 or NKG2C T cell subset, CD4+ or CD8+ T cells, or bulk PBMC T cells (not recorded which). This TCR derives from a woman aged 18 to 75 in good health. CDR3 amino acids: CASSLEPGRYTGELFF.